The 27 T cell receptor beta chains presented below share a single source sample, sequenced in a study of blood T cells in healthy people across ages. Alongside a J-beta primer mix, a sample-barcoded 5' primer served in a second PCR lasting roughly 7 to 11 cycles. TCRdb reanalysed the 5' RACE reads using MiXCR and keeps one entry per CDR3 protein. Of about 800,000 distinct CDR3 sequences listed, roughly 50% are singletons. The sequenced material came from blood. These receptors came from a young man in good health.

This clonotype was counted between two and nine times. The rearrangement joins TRBV7-2 to TRBJ2-7; D uncertain. V was trimmed by 3 bases and J by 4 bases, leaving 16 bases between them. The germline CDR1 and CDR2 sequences are SGHTA and FQGNSA. There are 15 residues in the CDR3. The CDR3 DNA reads TGTGCCAGCAGCTTGAGTCCTTCCTCTCAGTACGAGCAGTACTTC. Encoded protein: CASSLSPSSQYEQYF.

The chain recombines TRBV7-6 with TRBJ1-1; the D gene is possibly TRBD1 (5 bases). Per germline, CDR1 SGHVS and CDR2 FNYEAQ. Between the trimmed V and J ends, which lost 4 bases and 1 base, there was a span of 10 bases. CDR3 length: 14 amino acids. This chain's CDR3 is CASSSSRGNTEAFF. CDR3 bases: TGTGCCAGCAGCTCGTCAAGGGGGAACACTGAAGCTTTCTTT.

The rearrangement links TRBV20-1 to TRBJ2-1; the D is unclear. The CDR3 totals 17 residues. Germline V gene data show CDR1 as DFQATT and CDR2 as SNEGSKA (reference sequence). The ends were cut back, 4 bases at V and 1 base at J, with 20 bases in the middle. This CDR3 is CSATKTGSTGSYNEQFF. The CDR3, as DNA: TGCAGTGCTACCAAGACTGGCAGTACGGGTTCCTACAATGAGCAGTTCTTC.

V gene TRBV5-5 combines with J gene TRBJ2-5, with D perhaps TRBD1 (6 bases). The end of the DNA fits TRBJ2-7 better, so the J call may be wrong. The V gene's germline CDR1 is SGHKS and CDR2 YYEKEE (reference sequence). CDR3 length: 14 residues. This chain's CDR3 is CASSFGGQQYEQYF. DNA of the CDR3: TGTGCCAGCAGCTTCGGAGGACAGCAGTACGAGCAGTACTTC.

This clonotype was seen more than once but under ten times. The V gene is TRBV18, the J gene TRBJ2-3; D unclear. The V end lost 2 bases, the J end lost 8 bases, and 5 bases lay between the germline ends. The CDR3 consists of 11 residues. From germline, CDR1 is KGHSH and CDR2 LQKENI. The CDR3 bases are TGTGCCAGCTCACCAGAGGTTACGCAGTATTTT. This gives the protein CASSPEVTQYF.

Here the CDR3 DNA reads TGCAGTGCTAGAAGTGCCGGGGCGAGGGAGCAGTTCTTC. Translating gives CSARSAGAREQFF. The chain carries TRBV20-1 and TRBJ2-1, with D perhaps matching TRBD1 or TRBD2 (5 bases each). CDR3 length: 13 residues. V was shortened by 2 bases and J by 10 bases, with 15 bases between the two germline ends. From germline, CDR1 is DFQATT and CDR2 SNEGSKA (reference sequence).

This chain connects TRBV29-1 to TRBJ2-1; D possibly uses TRBD1 or TRBD2 (5 bases each). Trimming pared 7 bases from V and 6 bases from J, leaving 10 bases between. Germline CDR1 reads SQVTM; CDR2 reads ANQGSEA. The CDR3 consists of 11 residues. This chain's CDR3 is CSGGWFNEQFF. In DNA, the CDR3 is TGCAGCGGGGGGTGGTTCAATGAGCAGTTCTTC.

The sample holds a few counts of this clonotype. The rearrangement joins TRBV7-9 to TRBJ2-5; D ambiguous. CDR1 and CDR2 from the germline V gene are SEHNR and FQNEAQ (reference sequence). The CDR3 spans 13 residues. With 4 bases removed from V and 3 bases from J, the gap between germline ends came to 9 bases. The CDR3 region is CASSSPNEETQYF. Here the CDR3 DNA reads TGTGCCAGCAGCTCACCCAATGAAGAGACCCAGTACTTC.

This sequence joins TRBV10-3 and TRBJ2-1; D ambiguous. CDR1 ENHRY and CDR2 SYGVKD come from the germline V gene. This CDR3 spans 15 amino acids. Trimming left V 3 bases short and J 3 bases short, with 12 bases between. CDR3 residues: CAISDPASVYNEQFF. CDR3 DNA sequence: TGTGCCATCAGTGACCCCGCAAGCGTCTACAATGAGCAGTTCTTC.

The table lists this clonotype with a few counts. The chain couples TRBV25-1 to TRBJ2-1, with 11 bases aligning to TRBD2. V trimming: 0 bases; J trimming: 0 bases; junction bases outside the gene matches: 22. Germline V gene data show CDR1 as MGHDK and CDR2 as SYGVNS. The CDR3 has 24 amino acids. The DNA of the CDR3 is TGTGCCAGCAGTGAATACAGTACCCTTGGGGGACTAGCGGACCATCTGAGCTCCTACAATGAGCAGTTCTTC. Translated, it gives CASSEYSTLGGLADHLSSYNEQFF.

This chain links TRBV21-1 with TRBJ1-5; no DNA check was done on the table's D call, TRBD1. TRBV21-1 is a pseudogene locus. The CDR3 covers 16 residues. CDR3 amino acids: CASSLPGGQGYQPQHF. DNA of the CDR3: TGTGCCAGCAGCTTACCAGGGGGACAGGGTTATCAGCCCCAGCATTTT.

The chain recombines TRBV7-9 with TRBJ2-3, with a tentative D call TRBD2 (5 bases). Trimming removed 5 bases at V and 4 bases at J, with 16 bases between. The CDR3 sequence is 15 residues long. Germline assignment: CDR1 SEHNR and CDR2 FQNEAQ (reference sequence). The CDR3 sequence: CASSRWRGNADTQYF. The CDR3 DNA reads TGTGCCAGCAGCCGTTGGCGAGGGAATGCAGATACGCAGTATTTT.

V gene TRBV29-1 combines with J gene TRBJ2-1; a possible D gene is TRBD2 (6 bases). V shed 7 bases and J shed 8 bases, with 21 bases lying between them. Germline CDR1 and CDR2: SQVTM and ANQGSEA. The CDR3 totals 14 residues. DNA for the CDR3: TGCAGCGCGATGTCCCGGGACTTAGTCCATGAGCAGTTCTTC. This sequence encodes CSAMSRDLVHEQFF.

The gene calls are TRBV6-1 and TRBJ2-3; TRBD1 matches 8 bases. Trimming at V came to 6 bases and at J to 3 bases, leaving 26 bases not matched to a gene. The V gene's germline CDR1 is MNHNS and CDR2 SASEGT. The CDR3 totals 21 residues. The CDR3 spells CASSLDRGKWGRIWATDTQYF. The CDR3 DNA reads TGTGCCAGCAGCCTAGACAGGGGAAAGTGGGGCCGAATATGGGCGACAGATACGCAGTATTTT.

The gene calls are TRBV25-1 and TRBJ2-7, with 8 bases lining up with TRBD1. The germline gives CDR1 MGHDK, CDR2 SYGVNS. Trimming took 11 bases from V and 1 from J; bases not matched to a gene: 10. The CDR3 is 14 amino acids. CDR3 sequence reads: CASTEQGVSYEQYF. The CDR3, as DNA: TGTGCCTCCACCGAACAGGGGGTTTCCTACGAGCAGTACTTC.

This sequence joins TRBV5-1 and TRBJ2-7, with D tentatively TRBD2 (6 bases). V was shortened by 6 bases and J by 3 bases, with 13 bases between the two germline ends. The CDR3 covers 13 residues. Per the germline V gene, CDR1 is SGHRS and CDR2 is YFSETQ. CDR3 loop: CASNPGTDYEQYF. In DNA, the CDR3 is TGCGCCAGCAATCCCGGGACTGACTACGAGCAGTACTTC. The full variable domain, with the rest looked up from reference TRBV5-1 and TRBJ2-7, is KAGVTQTPRYLIKTRGQQVTLSCSPISGHRSVSWYQQTPGQGLQFLFEYFSETQRNKGNFPGRFSGRQFSNSRSEMNVSTLELGDSALYLCASNPGTDYEQYFGPGTRLTVT.

V gene TRBV6-8 combines with J gene TRBJ2-1; 10 nucleotides agree with TRBD2. V shed 6 bases and J 10 bases; nucleotides not matched to a gene: 18. Germline V gene data show CDR1 as MNHGY and CDR2 as SAAAGT. This CDR3 contains 17 residues. CDR3: CASSPSSGGPRTYEQFF. In DNA form, the CDR3 reads TGTGCCAGCAGCCCATCTAGCGGGGGACCTCGTACCTACGAGCAGTTCTTC.

This clonotype appeared many times. The rearrangement uses TRBV7-2 and TRBJ2-3, with no clear D. V lost 5 bases, J lost 1 base, and 4 bases lay in between. This CDR3 region has 12 residues. Germline CDR1 is SGHTA and CDR2 is FQGNSA. The CDR3 DNA reads as TGTGCCAGCAGCCCCCGCACAGATACGCAGTATTTT. Translation gives CASSPRTDTQYF.

V gene TRBV2 combines with J gene TRBJ2-5; 14 bases align to TRBD2. Germline loops: CDR1 SNHLY, CDR2 FYNNEI. The CDR3 consists of 14 residues. V lost 8 bases, J lost 5 bases, and 4 bases stayed unmatched. CDR3 nucleotide sequence: TGTGCCAGCGGGACTAGCGGGGGCCCGGAGACCCAGTACTTC. The encoded protein is CASGTSGGPETQYF.

This rearrangement joins TRBV27 to TRBJ1-6, with 7 bases that match TRBD1. The germline CDR1 and CDR2 sequences are MNHEY and SMNVEV (reference sequence). The CDR3 is made up of 15 amino acids. Trimming cost V 3 bases and J 7 bases; bases outside gene matches: 6. In DNA, the CDR3 is TGTGCCAGCAGTTTCCGACAGGGAAGGAATTCACCCCTCCACTTT. The encoded protein is CASSFRQGRNSPLHF.

The V and J genes are TRBV6-2 or TRBV6-3 and TRBJ2-6, with TRBD1 matching 8 bases. CDR3 size: 22 residues. Trimming cost V 4 bases and J 0 bases; bases outside gene matches: 20. Germline V gene lookup returns CDR1 MNHEY and CDR2 SVGEGT. CDR3 in amino acids: CASSFLPFGQGIGLSGANVLTF. CDR3 bases: TGTGCCAGCAGTTTCCTACCTTTCGGACAGGGTATAGGTCTCTCTGGGGCCAACGTCCTGACTTTC.

This clonotype was counted only a few times. The V call is TRBV10-3, the J call TRBJ2-5; possibly TRBD1 for D (5 bases). The CDR3 sequence is 15 residues long. Per germline, CDR1 ENHRY and CDR2 SYGVKD. The V end was cut by 0 bases, the J end by 5 bases, with 13 bases between. As DNA, the CDR3 is TGTGCCATCAGTGAGTCGAATTGGGGCCAGGAGACCCAGTACTTC. It translates to CAISESNWGQETQYF.

The rearrangement joins TRBV7-9 to TRBJ1-2; tentatively, D is TRBD1 (6 bases). Trimming shortened V by 4 bases and J by 4 bases, and 13 bases separated the two germline ends. The length of the CDR3 is 14 residues. Per the germline V gene, CDR1 is SEHNR and CDR2 is FQNEAQ (reference sequence). CDR3 DNA sequence: TGTGCCAGCAGCTCTAGACAGGACCGCTATGGCTACACCTTC. Its protein product is CASSSRQDRYGYTF.

The chain employs TRBV24-1 and TRBJ1-2; D unclear. CDR3 length: 12 residues. Germline V gene data show CDR1 as KGHDR and CDR2 as SFDVKD. The germline V and J ends were trimmed by 4 bases and 4 bases, with 6 bases remaining between them. This chain's CDR3 is CATSEDGYGYTF. The CDR3 DNA reads as TGTGCCACCAGTGAAGACGGCTATGGCTACACCTTC.

For this clonotype: At one end, the junction sequence differs from germline, possibly due to a read error. The J gene is TRBJ2-1, the V gene TRBV27; a possible D gene is TRBD2 (6 bases). Germline V gives CDR1 MNHEY, CDR2 SMNVEV (reference sequence). The CDR3 consists of 11 residues. CDR3 loop: CGSSSGHPQFF. CDR3 coding DNA: TGTGGCAGCAGTAGCGGACACCCCCAGTTCTTC.

This clonotype was seen only a few times. The chain is built from TRBV20-1 and TRBJ2-7; a weak D match, TRBD2 (5 bases). Germline V gives CDR1 DFQATT, CDR2 SNEGSKA (reference sequence). The length of the CDR3 is 13 residues. The V end lost 3 bases, the J end lost 4 bases, and 13 bases lay between the germline ends. CDR3 sequence: CSASLRGGYEQYF. The CDR3 DNA is TGCAGTGCTAGCCTCCGAGGAGGTTACGAGCAGTACTTC.

The J gene is TRBJ1-2, the V gene TRBV6-1; D is ambiguous. CDR3 length: 14 amino acids. V dropped 3 bases and J dropped 8 bases, with 16 bases sitting between them. In germline, CDR1 is MNHNS, CDR2 SASEGT. CDR3 amino acids: CASSDEVLWRGYTF. The CDR3 nucleotides read TGTGCCAGCAGTGATGAGGTCTTATGGCGAGGCTACACCTTC.